This TCR beta chain appears in the sequencing data of a study of tumor-infiltrating lymphocytes in primary liver carcinoma. In the study overall: Spanning 4.2 to 10 cm, the tumors were T1-T3 N0M0.

Study-level findings and limits: CD4+ and CD8+ repertoires could not be compared in these unsorted bulk samples. Tumor top-250-clone fractions significantly exceeded those of blood (p = 0.039). Lower overlap was observed for tumor-adjacent and tumor-blood pairs relative to tumor region pairs.

Both blood RNA, taken from unsorted whole blood, and germline DNA were extracted. This clonotype came up once. Its antigen is currently unknown. This may be a read error, as it is one base from a much larger clone. This CDR3 is built from 14 residues. Germline loops: CDR1 MNHEY, CDR2 SVGAGI. From about 0.5 ug of total RNA, TCR beta-specific cDNA was reverse-transcribed using a constant-region primer. A slightly modified ARM-PCR protocol with three nested multiplex PCR rounds produced these TCR beta libraries. The first two PCR rounds, around 10 cycles each, used TRBV1-TRBV30 forward primers and a C-beta reverse primer. In TCRdb, the multiplex PCR reads were re-called with MiXCR into one record per CDR3 protein. The sample records 300,000 to 400,000 distinct CDR3 sequences, around three fifths being singletons.

Sequencing input: peripheral blood. The chain has TRBV6-5 and TRBJ1-2, with D possibly being TRBD1 (6 bases). The clonotype originates from a man aged 35-49 years with primary liver carcinoma and hepatitis B virus infection. CDR3 coding DNA: TGTGCCAGCAGTTACCTAGGACAGACCTATGGCTACATCTTC. As protein: CASSYLGQTYGYIF.